This TCR beta chain is drawn from a study of blood T cells in healthy people across ages. This clonotype turned up a few times. Antigen unknown. The V segment lost 6 bases and the J segment 15 bases; nucleotides outside the gene matches: 9. Germline CDR1 MDHEN, CDR2 SYDVKM. The CDR3 consists of 14 residues. Findings and limits, study-wide: Diversity estimates drawn from one million T cells were deemed underestimates.

The authors ran a second PCR of 7 to 11 cycles using a sample-barcoded 5' primer and a J-beta primer mix. One entry per CDR3 protein results from TCRdb running MiXCR on the 5' RACE reads. The data show under 1,000,000 distinct CDR3 sequences, 46% seen once. The sequence was obtained from a man aged 80 or over in good health. The V gene is TRBV28, the J gene TRBJ2-1; 15 bases line up with TRBD2. Material: blood. CDR3 DNA: TGTGCCAGCAGATGGACTAGCGGGAGGGCCCCGCTGTTCTTC. Translation: CASRWTSGRAPLFF.